Shown below are 9 T cell receptor beta chains from a single sample sequenced in a study of T cells in Graves' hyperthyroidism and ophthalmopathy. Amplified TCR beta CDR3 regions derived from RNA transcripts. The primer set for the first-round RT-PCR of the TCR CDR3 was HTBI. In TCRdb, the multiplex PCR reads were re-called with MiXCR into one record per CDR3 protein. The profile shows about 400,000 distinct CDR3 sequences, around a sixth of them singletons. Sequencing used blood. These receptors were taken from a woman under 30 with Graves' hyperthyroidism that later progressed to Graves' ophthalmopathy.

This clonotype was counted between two and nine times. The V gene is TRBV18, the J gene TRBJ2-7; D unresolved. The germline gives CDR1 KGHSH, CDR2 LQKENI. This CDR3 comprises 13 residues. Trimming removed 8 bases at V and 1 base at J, with 12 bases between. As DNA, the CDR3 is TGTGCCAGCCGGCCGACGGAGTCCTACGAGCAGTACTTC. It specifies CASRPTESYEQYF.

The chain carries TRBV6-1 and TRBJ1-6; D may be TRBD1 (5 bases). This CDR3 is built from 14 residues. The germline V gene has CDR1 MNHNS and CDR2 SASEGT. V was shortened by 2 bases and J by 10 bases, with 12 bases between the two germline ends. Here the CDR3 DNA reads TGTGCCAGCAGTGAAAGGGAGGGGCGGTCACCCCTCCACTTT. Residues: CASSEREGRSPLHF.

This clonotype was detected ten times or more. The rearrangement links TRBV6-2 or TRBV6-3 to TRBJ2-7; D is uncertain. Germline V CDR1 and CDR2: MNHEY, SVGEGT. The CDR3 is 14 amino acids. V gave up 2 bases and J gave up 0 bases, with 8 bases separating them. The CDR3 nucleotides read TGTGCCAGCAGTTACAGAGGATCCTCCTACGAGCAGTACTTC. Residues: CASSYRGSSYEQYF.

This clonotype showed up just a few times. The chain links TRBV5-4 to TRBJ2-1, with D possibly being TRBD1 or TRBD2 (5 bases each). The germline CDR1 and CDR2 sequences are SGHNT and YYREEE (reference sequence). This CDR3 has 15 residues. The V gene lost 3 bases and the J gene lost 1 base, with 11 bases spanning the gap. DNA for the CDR3: TGTGCCAGCAGCTACGTTGGGGGTTCCTACAATGAGCAGTTCTTC. It codes for CASSYVGGSYNEQFF.

The chain links TRBV27 to TRBJ1-2; the match to TRBD1 covers 7 bases. J gave up 8 bases and V 5 bases, and 11 bases lay outside the gene matches. Germline CDR1 reads MNHEY; CDR2 reads SMNVEV (reference sequence). The CDR3 covers 14 residues. CDR3 residues: CASSDRVLSRGYTF. CDR3 nucleotide sequence: TGTGCCAGCAGTGACAGGGTATTAAGCCGAGGCTACACCTTC.

This clonotype was detected ten times or more. J is TRBJ2-1 and V is TRBV27, with a weak D call TRBD2 (5 bases). V lost 5 bases and J 7 bases, leaving 21 bases between the germline ends. CDR3 length equals 16 residues. Germline V gene sequence: CDR1 MNHEY, CDR2 SMNVEV (reference sequence). The chain's CDR3 is CASSPLLVEEANEQFF. CDR3 DNA sequence: TGTGCCAGCAGTCCCTTACTAGTGGAAGAAGCGAATGAGCAGTTCTTC.

This clonotype was detected only a few times. This chain connects TRBV19 to TRBJ2-5; no clear D gene. Germline V lookup: CDR1 LNHDA, CDR2 SQIVND (reference sequence). The CDR3 consists of 15 residues. The V end lost 1 base, the J end lost 2 bases, and 11 bases lay between the germline ends. This CDR3 reads CASSIGETIQETQYF. CDR3 DNA sequence: TGTGCCAGTAGTATAGGGGAAACGATACAAGAGACCCAGTACTTC. Full variable domain (outside the CDR3, taken from reference TRBV19 and TRBJ2-5): DGGITQSPKYLFRKEGQNVTLSCEQNLNHDAMYWYRQDPGQGLRLIYYSQIVNDFQKGDIAEGYSVSREKKESFPLTVTSAQKNPTAFYLCASSIGETIQETQYFGPGTRLLVL.

This clonotype was seen many times. The chain couples TRBV28 to TRBJ2-7, with D possibly being TRBD2 (6 bases). CDR3 length: 13 residues. V was cut by 10 bases and J by 3 bases, with 16 bases left in between. CDR1 is MDHEN, CDR2 SYDVKM, per germline. The CDR3 nucleotides are TGTGCCACCTCCTGGGGGGACCACTACGAGCAGTACTTC. Translated: CATSWGDHYEQYF.

This clonotype was detected many times. This chain links TRBV24-1 with TRBJ2-2; 14 nucleotides line up with TRBD2. The ends lost 4 bases at V and 5 bases at J; junction bases unmatched: 8. Germline-derived CDR1 and CDR2 are KGHDR and SFDVKD. This CDR3 region has 18 residues. The CDR3 region is CATSETGTSGRRTGELFF. The CDR3 coding sequence is TGTGCCACCAGTGAAACCGGGACTAGCGGGAGACGAACCGGGGAGCTGTTTTTT.